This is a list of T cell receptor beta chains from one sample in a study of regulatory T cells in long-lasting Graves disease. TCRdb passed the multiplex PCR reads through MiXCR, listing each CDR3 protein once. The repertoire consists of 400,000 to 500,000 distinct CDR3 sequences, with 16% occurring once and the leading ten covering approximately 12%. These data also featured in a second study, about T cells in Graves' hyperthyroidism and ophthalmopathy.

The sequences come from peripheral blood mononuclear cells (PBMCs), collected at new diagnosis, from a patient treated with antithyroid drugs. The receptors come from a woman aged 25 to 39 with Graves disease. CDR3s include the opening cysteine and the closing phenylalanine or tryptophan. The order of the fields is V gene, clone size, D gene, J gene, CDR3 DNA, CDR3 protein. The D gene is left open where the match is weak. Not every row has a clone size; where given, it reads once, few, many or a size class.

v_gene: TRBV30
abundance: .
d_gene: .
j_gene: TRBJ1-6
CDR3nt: TGTGCCTGGAGGGGGCAGGGTGATTCACCCCTCCACTTT
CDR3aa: CAWRGQGDSPLHF

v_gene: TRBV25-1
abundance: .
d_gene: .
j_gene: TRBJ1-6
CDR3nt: TGTGCCAGCAGTGTTCGCAGGGGTGATTCACCCCTCCACTTT
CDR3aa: CASSVRRGDSPLHF

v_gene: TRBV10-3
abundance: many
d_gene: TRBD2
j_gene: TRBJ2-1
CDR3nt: TGTGCCATCAGGAATAGCGGGAGGGCCTCCGAGAAGAACAATGAGCAGTTCTTC
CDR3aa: CAIRNSGRASEKNNEQFF

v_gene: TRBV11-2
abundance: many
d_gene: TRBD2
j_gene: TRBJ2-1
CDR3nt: TGCGCCAGCAGCACGGGACTAGCGGGAGGTTTGCTCTACAATGAGCAGTTCTTC
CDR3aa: CASSTGLAGGLLYNEQFF

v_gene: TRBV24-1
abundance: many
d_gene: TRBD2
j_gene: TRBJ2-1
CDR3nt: TGTGCCACCAGTGACCCTAGCGGGAGTCTTAGGTCTAATGAGCAGTTCTTC
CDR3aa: CATSDPSGSLRSNEQFF

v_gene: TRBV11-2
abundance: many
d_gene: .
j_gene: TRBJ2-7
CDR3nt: TGTGCCAGCAGCCCAGGCACGAGGAGCTCCTACGAGCAGTACTTC
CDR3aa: CASSPGTRSSYEQYF

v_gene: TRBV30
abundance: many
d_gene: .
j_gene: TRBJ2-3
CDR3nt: TGTGCCTGGGGACCCGAGTACACAGATACGCAGTATTTT
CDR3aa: CAWGPEYTDTQYF

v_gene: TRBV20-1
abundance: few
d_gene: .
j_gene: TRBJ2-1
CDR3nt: TGCAGTGCTCCAGGCTCGACATACGACTACAATGAGCAGTTCTTC
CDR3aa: CSAPGSTYDYNEQFF

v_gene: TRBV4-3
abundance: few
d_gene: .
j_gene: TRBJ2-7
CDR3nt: TGCGCCAGCAGCCAAGATAGGGCAGGGTCCTACGAGCAGTACTTC
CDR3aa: CASSQDRAGSYEQYF

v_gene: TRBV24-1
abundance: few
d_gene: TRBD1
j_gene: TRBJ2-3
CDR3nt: TGTGCCACCAGTGATTTAAATTCGATGACAGGGTCCTCTACGCAGTATTTT
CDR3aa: CATSDLNSMTGSSTQYF

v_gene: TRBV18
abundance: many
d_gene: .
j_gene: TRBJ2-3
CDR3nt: TGTGCCAGCTCACCTCGGGACCGAGCAGATACGCAGTATTTT
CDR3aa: CASSPRDRADTQYF

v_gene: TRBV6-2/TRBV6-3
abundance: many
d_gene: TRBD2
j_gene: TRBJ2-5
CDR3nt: TGTGCCAGCAGTTCCCCGGGACTAGCGGCCCAAGAGACCCAGTACTTC
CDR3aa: CASSSPGLAAQETQYF

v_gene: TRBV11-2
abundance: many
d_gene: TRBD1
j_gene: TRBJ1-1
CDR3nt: TGTGCCAGCAGCTTAAGTGAGACAGGGGTTCGCACTGAAGCTTTCTTT
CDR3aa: CASSLSETGVRTEAFF

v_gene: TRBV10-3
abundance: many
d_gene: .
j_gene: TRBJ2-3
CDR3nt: TGTGCCATCAGTAAGGGGGCGGGAGGAAGCACAGATACGCAGTATTTT
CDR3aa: CAISKGAGGSTDTQYF

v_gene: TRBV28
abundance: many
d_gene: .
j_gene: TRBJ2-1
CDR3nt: TGTGCCAGCAGTTTTTTGGAGGGAGGGGGGCAGTTCTTC
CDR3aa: CASSFLEGGGQFF

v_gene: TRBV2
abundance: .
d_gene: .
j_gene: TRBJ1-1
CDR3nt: TGTGTCAGCCGGGGTAACACTGAAGCTTTCTTT
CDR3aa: CVSRGNTEAFF

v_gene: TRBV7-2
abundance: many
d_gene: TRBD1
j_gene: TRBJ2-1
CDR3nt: TGTGCCAGCAGCAGACAGGGGGCTGAGCAGTTCTTC
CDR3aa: CASSRQGAEQFF

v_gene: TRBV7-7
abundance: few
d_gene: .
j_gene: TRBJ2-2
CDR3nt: TGTGCTAGCAGCCCGTTCGAGTACACCGGGGAGCCGTTTTTT
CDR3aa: CASSPFEYTGEPFF

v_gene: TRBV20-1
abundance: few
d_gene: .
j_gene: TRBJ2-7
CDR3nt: TGCAGTGCTAGAGTAGCGGAGCTCTCCTACGAGCAGTACTTC
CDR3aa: CSARVAELSYEQYF

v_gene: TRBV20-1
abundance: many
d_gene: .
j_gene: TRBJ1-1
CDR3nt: TGCAGTGCTAGAGATCTGATACGTACCACTGAAGCTTTCTTT
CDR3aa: CSARDLIRTTEAFF

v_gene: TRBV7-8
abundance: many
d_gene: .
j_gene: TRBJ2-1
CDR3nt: TGTGCCAGCAGCCGAGACCACAGGGTGGGAGAGCAGTTCTTC
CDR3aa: CASSRDHRVGEQFF

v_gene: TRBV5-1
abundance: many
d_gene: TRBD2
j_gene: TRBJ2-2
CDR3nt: TGCGCCAGCAGCTTGACTAGCGGGAGTACTACCGGGGAGCTGTTTTTT
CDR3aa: CASSLTSGSTTGELFF

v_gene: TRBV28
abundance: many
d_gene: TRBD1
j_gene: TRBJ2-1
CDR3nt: TGTGCCAGCAGTTCAGACAGGGATGATGAGCAGTTCTTC
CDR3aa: CASSSDRDDEQFF

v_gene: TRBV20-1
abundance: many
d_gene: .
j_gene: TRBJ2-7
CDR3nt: TGCAGTGCTAGAGCCCCCGTGGTCCTCGGGGAGCCCTACGAGCAGTACTTC
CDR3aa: CSARAPVVLGEPYEQYF

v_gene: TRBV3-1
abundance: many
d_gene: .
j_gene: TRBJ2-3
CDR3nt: TGTGCCAGCAGCCACAACCAAAAGAGAGGCGGACTTAGCACAGATACGCAGTATTTT
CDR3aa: CASSHNQKRGGLSTDTQYF

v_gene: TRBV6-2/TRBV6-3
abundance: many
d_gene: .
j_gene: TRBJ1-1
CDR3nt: TGTGCCAGCAACACCAGGTTGAACACTGAAGCTTTCTTT
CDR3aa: CASNTRLNTEAFF

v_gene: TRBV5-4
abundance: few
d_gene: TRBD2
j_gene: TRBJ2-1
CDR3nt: TGTGCCAGCAGCTTGTACCCGGGACTATCCTCCTACAATGAGCAGTTCTTC
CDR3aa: CASSLYPGLSSYNEQFF

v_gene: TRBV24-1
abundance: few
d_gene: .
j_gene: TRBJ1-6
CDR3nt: TGTGCCACCAGTGATTTTTCTAGGGGCCTCGAAAATTCACCCCTCCACTTT
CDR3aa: CATSDFSRGLENSPLHF

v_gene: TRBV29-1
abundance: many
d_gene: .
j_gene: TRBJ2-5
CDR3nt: TGCAGCGTTGAAGACAGAGAAGAGACCCAGTACTTC
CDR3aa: CSVEDREETQYF

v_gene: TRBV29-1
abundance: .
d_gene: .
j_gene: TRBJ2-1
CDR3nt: TGCAGCGGGGGGGACAATGAGCAGTTCTTC
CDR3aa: CSGGDNEQFF

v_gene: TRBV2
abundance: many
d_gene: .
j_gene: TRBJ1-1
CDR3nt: TGTGCCAGCAGTGTCGAAGTTTACAGCACTGAAGCTTTCTTT
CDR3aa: CASSVEVYSTEAFF

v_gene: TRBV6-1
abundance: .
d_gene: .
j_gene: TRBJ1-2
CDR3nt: TGTGCCAGCAGAACCCCCGTCGGCGCAGTGGGCTATGGCTACACCTTC
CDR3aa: CASRTPVGAVGYGYTF

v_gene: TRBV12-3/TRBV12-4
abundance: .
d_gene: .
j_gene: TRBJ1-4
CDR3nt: TGTGCCAGCAGTCGGGGAGGAGGGTATGAAAAACTGTTTTTT
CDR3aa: CASSRGGGYEKLFF

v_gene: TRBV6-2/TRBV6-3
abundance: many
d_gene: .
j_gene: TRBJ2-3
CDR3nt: TGTGCCAGCAGAGGAGTGGGAGAGGGGGATACGCAGTATTTT
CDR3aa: CASRGVGEGDTQYF

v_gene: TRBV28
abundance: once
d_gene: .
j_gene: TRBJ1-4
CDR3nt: TGTGCCAGCAGTGCCTTACACATAACTAATGAAAAACTGTTTTTT
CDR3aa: CASSALHITNEKLFF

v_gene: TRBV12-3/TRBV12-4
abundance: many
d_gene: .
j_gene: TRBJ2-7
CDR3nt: TGTGCCAGCAGTTTATGGGGTTCAACGGGGTACGAGCAGTACTTC
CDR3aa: CASSLWGSTGYEQYF

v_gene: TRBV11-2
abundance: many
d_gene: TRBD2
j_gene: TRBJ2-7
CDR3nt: TGTGCCAGCAGCAAACTAGCGGGAGGTCACGCCGAGCAGTACTTC
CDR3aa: CASSKLAGGHAEQYF

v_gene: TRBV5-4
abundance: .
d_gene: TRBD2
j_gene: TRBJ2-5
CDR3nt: TGTGCCAGTACCGCTACGGGAGGGGAGCGAGAGACCCAGTACTTC
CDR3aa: CASTATGGERETQYF

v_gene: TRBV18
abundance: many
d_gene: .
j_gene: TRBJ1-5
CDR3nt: TGTGCCAGCTCACATGGGCCGACAGCAAATCAGCCCCAGCATTTT
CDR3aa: CASSHGPTANQPQHF

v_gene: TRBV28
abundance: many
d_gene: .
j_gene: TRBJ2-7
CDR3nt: TGTGCCAGCAGTTTCGGACGGCGTACGAGGGAGCAGTACTTC
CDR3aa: CASSFGRRTREQYF

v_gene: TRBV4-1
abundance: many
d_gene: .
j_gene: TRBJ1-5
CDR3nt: TGCGCCAGCAGCCCCAGGACGGTGGGGAGCAATCAGCCCCAGCATTTT
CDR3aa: CASSPRTVGSNQPQHF

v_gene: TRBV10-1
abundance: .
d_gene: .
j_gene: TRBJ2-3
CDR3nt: TGCGCCAGCACTCCGGGACCAAGCACAGATACGCAGTATTTT
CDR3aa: CASTPGPSTDTQYF